The T cell receptor beta chain under discussion was sequenced for a study of beta chain features in type 1 diabetes. This CDR3 is built from 12 residues. V lost 3 bases and J lost 10, with 10 bases in between. Germline V gene lookup returns CDR1 LNHNV and CDR2 YYDKDF (reference sequence). Since all of the isolated RNA was reverse transcribed, expressed TCRB transcripts were what got sequenced. Clones were sequenced by immunoSEQ multiplex PCR, and TCRdb holds only the in-frame ones, with some missing. This sample has some 160,000 clones, with about 8.1% found just once. This clone was counted a few times. Its antigen remains unidentified. The study, taken as a whole, reports: Because the template was cDNA, high-expressing cells might be over-represented. People with Type 1 diabetes carried modestly yet significantly shorter TCRB CDR3s in all four CD4+ subsets.

There was one heparinised blood draw per donor, averaging about 110 mL. The sequence was obtained from a young woman with type 1 diabetes. The rearrangement joins TRBV15 to TRBJ1-3, with TRBD1 as a possible D gene (5 bases). Sequenced: central memory CD4+ T cells from blood. Written as DNA, the CDR3 is TGTGCCACCAGCAGTGGCGGGGGGACCATATATTTT. It yields the protein CATSSGGGTIYF.